A single TCR beta chain is shown here with its context. The sample originates from a study of blood T cell repertoires in COVID-19. Turning to the study itself: Specimens from acute and convalescent COVID-19 originated in the United States, Italy and Spain.

Assay used: immunoSEQ multiplex PCR; TCRdb lists only in-frame clones, some missing. Of about 240,000 clones listed, 70% to 85% are singletons. CDR1 and CDR2 (germline): WSHSY, SAAADI. With 2 bases clipped from V and 2 bases from J, the junction kept 0 bases outside the gene matches. The CDR3 has 15 residues. The chain combines TRBV10-2 with TRBJ2-6; 7 positions agree with TRBD2. The TCR originated in a woman aged 80 or older with acute or convalescent COVID-19. The sample comprised peripheral blood. CDR3 sequence reads: CASSEGGAGANVLTF. The CDR3 DNA reads TGCGCCAGCAGTGAGGGGGGGGCTGGGGCCAACGTCCTGACTTTC.